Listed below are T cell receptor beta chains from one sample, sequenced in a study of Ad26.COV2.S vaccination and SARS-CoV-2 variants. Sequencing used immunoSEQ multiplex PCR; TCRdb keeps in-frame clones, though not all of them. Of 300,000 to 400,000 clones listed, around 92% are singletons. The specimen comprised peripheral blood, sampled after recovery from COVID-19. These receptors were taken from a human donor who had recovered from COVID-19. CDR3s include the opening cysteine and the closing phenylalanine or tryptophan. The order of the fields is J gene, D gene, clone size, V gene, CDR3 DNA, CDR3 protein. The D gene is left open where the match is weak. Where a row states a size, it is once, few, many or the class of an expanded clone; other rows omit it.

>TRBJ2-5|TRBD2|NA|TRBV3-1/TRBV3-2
TGTGCCAGCAGCCGACTAGCTCAAGAGACCCAGTACTTC
CASSRLAQETQYF
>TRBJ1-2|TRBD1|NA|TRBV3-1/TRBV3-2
TGTGCCAGCAGCCAAGATGAGGGACAGAACTATGGCTACACCTTC
CASSQDEGQNYGYTF
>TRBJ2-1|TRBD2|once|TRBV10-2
TGCGCCAGCGTCGGGGGGTATGAGCAGTTCTTC
CASVGGYEQFF
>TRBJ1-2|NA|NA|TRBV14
TGTGCCAGCAGTAAGGGCAGAGGGAACTATGGCTACACCTTC
CASSKGRGNYGYTF
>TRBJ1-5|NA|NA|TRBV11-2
TGTGCCAGCAGCTTAGGGAGGGGTTGGAATCAGCCCCAGCATTTT
CASSLGRGWNQPQHF
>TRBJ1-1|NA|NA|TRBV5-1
TGCGCCAGCAGCTTGTTGACCGACACTGAAGCTTTCTTT
CASSLLTDTEAFF
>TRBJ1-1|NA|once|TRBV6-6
TGTGCCAGCAGCCCCGCGGGGGCGTGGGACACTGAAGCTTTCTTT
CASSPAGAWDTEAFF
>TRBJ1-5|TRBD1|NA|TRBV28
TGTGCCAGCAGTTCGGGACAGGGCAATCAGCCCCAGCATTTT
CASSSGQGNQPQHF
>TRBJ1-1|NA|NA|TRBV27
TGTGCCAGCAGTCCGGGCCCTGCGCTGAACACTGAAGCTTTCTTT
CASSPGPALNTEAFF
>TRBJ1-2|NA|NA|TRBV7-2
TGTGCCAGCAGCCAACAGGGCCCGGACTATGGCTACACCTTC
CASSQQGPDYGYTF
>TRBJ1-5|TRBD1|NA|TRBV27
TGTGCCAGCAGGCGGACAGGGGTTGTTCAGCCCCAGCATTTT
CASRRTGVVQPQHF
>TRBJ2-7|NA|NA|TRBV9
TGTGCCAGCAGCGCGGGCGAGCAGTACTTC
CASSAGEQYF
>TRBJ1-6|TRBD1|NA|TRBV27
TGTGCCAGCAGTTTGCTGGGACAGGGGTTGAGTTCACCCCTCCACTTT
CASSLLGQGLSSPLHF
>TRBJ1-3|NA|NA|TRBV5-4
TGTGCCAGCAGCTTGGCGGGGGGGAGGAACACCATATATTTT
CASSLAGGRNTIYF
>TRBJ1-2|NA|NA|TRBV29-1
TGCAGCGTTGCAGCAGCGTCTAACTATGGCTACACCTTC
CSVAAASNYGYTF
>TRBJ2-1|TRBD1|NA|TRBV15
TGTGCCACCAGCGGGGAACTCAGGGACAGGGGGGGTTGGTATGAGCAGTTCTTC
CATSGELRDRGGWYEQFF
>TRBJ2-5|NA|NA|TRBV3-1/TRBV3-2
TGTGCCAGCAGCCCAAGGACACTACACCAAGAGACCCAGTACTTC
CASSPRTLHQETQYF
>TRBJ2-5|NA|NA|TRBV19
TGTGCCAGTAGTGGGGATACCCAAGAGACCCAGTACTTC
CASSGDTQETQYF
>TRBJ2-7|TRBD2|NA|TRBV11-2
TGTGCCAGCAGCTTTATAGCGGGAACCCCCTCCTACGAGCAGTACTTC
CASSFIAGTPSYEQYF
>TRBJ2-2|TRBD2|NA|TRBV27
TGTGCCAGCAGTGCCAATAGCGGGGGGGCTGACGGGGAGCTGTTTTTT
CASSANSGGADGELFF
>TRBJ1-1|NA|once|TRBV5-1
TGCGCCAGCAGCGCATCTGGGGGGGTGAACACTGAAGCTTTCTTT
CASSASGGVNTEAFF
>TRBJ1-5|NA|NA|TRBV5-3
TGTGCCAGAAGCCAATGGGCCGGAAGCAATCAGCCCCAGCATTTT
CARSQWAGSNQPQHF
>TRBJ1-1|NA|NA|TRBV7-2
TGTGCCAGCAGCTTAGGCCCAGGGTGGAAAGCTTTCTTT
CASSLGPGWKAFF
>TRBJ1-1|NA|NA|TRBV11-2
TGTGCCAGCAGCCTAGGTTGGACTGAAGCTTTCTTT
CASSLGWTEAFF
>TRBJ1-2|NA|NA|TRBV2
TGTGCCAGCAGTGAACCCTGGGGGGGAAGCAACTATGGCTACACCTTC
CASSEPWGGSNYGYTF
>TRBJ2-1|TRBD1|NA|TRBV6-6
TGTGCCAGCAGTTACTCGAACAGGGGATCCTACAATGAGCAGTTCTTC
CASSYSNRGSYNEQFF
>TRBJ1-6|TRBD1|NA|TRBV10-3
TGTGCCATCCGGGACAGCTATGATAATTCACCCCTCCACTTT
CAIRDSYDNSPLHF
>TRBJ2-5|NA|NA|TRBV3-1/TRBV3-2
TGTGCCAGCAGCCAAGATCTCGAGACCCAGTACTTC
CASSQDLETQYF
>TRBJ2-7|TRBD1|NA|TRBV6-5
TGTGCCAGCAGTTACTCGAGGACAGGGGGCAACGAGCAGTACTTC
CASSYSRTGGNEQYF
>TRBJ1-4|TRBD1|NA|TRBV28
TGTGCCAGCAGGGGACAGGGATTTGACGCAAATGAAAAACTGTTTTTT
CASRGQGFDANEKLFF
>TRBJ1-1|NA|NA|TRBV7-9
TGTGCCAGCAGCTTCGGGGGAACAGCTTTCTTT
CASSFGGTAFF
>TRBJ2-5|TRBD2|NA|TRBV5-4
TGTGCCAGCAGCCTCGTGGCTAGCGGGGGGGCTAGGGAAGAGACCCAGTACTTC
CASSLVASGGAREETQYF
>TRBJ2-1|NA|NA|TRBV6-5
TGTGCCAGCAGTTACCTGGCTGGGATCCATGAGCAGTTCTTC
CASSYLAGIHEQFF
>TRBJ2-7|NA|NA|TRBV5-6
TGTGCCAGCACCTCCTTGTGGGAGATGGGTCGCTCCTACGAGCAGTACTTC
CASTSLWEMGRSYEQYF
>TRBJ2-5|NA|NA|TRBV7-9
TGTGCCAGCAGCTTAAGACGGGGCCCCCAAGAGACCCAGTACTTC
CASSLRRGPQETQYF
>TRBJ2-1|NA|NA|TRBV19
TGTGCCAGTAGTATAGACACACCTCCCAATGAGCAGTTCTTC
CASSIDTPPNEQFF
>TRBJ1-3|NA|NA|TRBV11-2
TGTGCCAGCAGCTTAGTGGAGTCTGGAAACACCATATATTTT
CASSLVESGNTIYF
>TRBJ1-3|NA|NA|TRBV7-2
TGTGCCAGCAGCTTAGATACCTCCGGCAGGGATGGAAACACCATATATTTT
CASSLDTSGRDGNTIYF
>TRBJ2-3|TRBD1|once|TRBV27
TGTGCCAGCAGTTTTACAGGGGAAGGCCCAGATACGCAGTATTTT
CASSFTGEGPDTQYF
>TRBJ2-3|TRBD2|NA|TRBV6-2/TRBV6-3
TGTGCCAGCAGTAGCCGGCCCCCTGGGACTAGCGGGGACACAGATACGCAGTATTTT
CASSSRPPGTSGDTDTQYF
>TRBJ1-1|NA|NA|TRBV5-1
TGCGCCAGCAGCACTGGAGGGCGGATGAACACTGAAGCTTTCTTT
CASSTGGRMNTEAFF
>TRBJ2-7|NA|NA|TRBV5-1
TGCGCCAGCAGCTGGAGGGGCGTAAGCTCCTACGAGCAGTACTTC
CASSWRGVSSYEQYF
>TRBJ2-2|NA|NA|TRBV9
TGTGCCAGCAGCGTAGAGGTCGGAACGTTCGGGGAGCTGTTTTTT
CASSVEVGTFGELFF
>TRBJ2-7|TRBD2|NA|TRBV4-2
TGTGCCAGCAGCGGGACTAGCGGGGAAGAATTCGAGCAGTACTTC
CASSGTSGEEFEQYF
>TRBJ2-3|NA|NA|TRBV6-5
TGTGCCAGCAGTTATGGGGGAGCAGATACGCAGTATTTT
CASSYGGADTQYF
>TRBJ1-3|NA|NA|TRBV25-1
TGTGCCAGCACCCTCGGAAACACCATATATTTT
CASTLGNTIYF
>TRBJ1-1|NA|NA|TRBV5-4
TGTGCCAGCAGCTTGGTGGAATACACTGAAGCTTTCTTT
CASSLVEYTEAFF
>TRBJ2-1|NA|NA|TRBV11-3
TGTGCCAGCAGCCCCTCCCCGGACATGGCCCTGAGCGGGGAGCAGTTCTTC
CASSPSPDMALSGEQFF
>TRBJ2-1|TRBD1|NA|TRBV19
TGTGCCAGTAGTACCCAACGACAGGGATCCAATGAGCAGTTCTTC
CASSTQRQGSNEQFF
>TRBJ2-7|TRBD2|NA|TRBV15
TGTGCCACCAGCAACACTCAACCGGGACTAGCGGAGCTCAACCTCAACTACGAGCAGTACTTC
CATSNTQPGLAELNLNYEQYF
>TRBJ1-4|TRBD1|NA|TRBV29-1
TGCAGCGTAGACAGGGGGCTTGGGGGAAAACTGTTTTTT
CSVDRGLGGKLFF
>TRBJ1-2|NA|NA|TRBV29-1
TGCAGCGTTGAGTCAGCAGTATATGGCTACACCTTC
CSVESAVYGYTF
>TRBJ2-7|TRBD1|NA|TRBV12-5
TGTGCTAGTGGTTTGTCCCTTGGACAGGGTGGACGAGCAAAGTACTTC
CASGLSLGQGGRAKYF
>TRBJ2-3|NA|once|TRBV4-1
TGCGCCAGCAGCCAACTTCAGGGTACGCAGTATTTT
CASSQLQGTQYF